The next 4 T cell receptor beta chains were all read from a single sample in a study of lymphopenia after photon versus proton radiotherapy. Produced via immunoSEQ multiplex PCR; TCRdb's table is partial and in-frame only. The sample includes around 19,000 clones, under 95% of them seen just once. Here the sequenced sample was peripheral blood, taken from a patient treated with photon-based radiotherapy. The receptors come from a middle-aged woman with cholangiocarcinoma.

V and J are TRBV6-1 and TRBJ2-5; D perhaps matches TRBD1 (5 bases). The V end was cut by 5 bases, the J end by 1 base, with 14 bases between. This CDR3 is built from 15 residues. The germline V gene encodes CDR1 MNHNS and CDR2 SASEGT. Here the CDR3 reads CASSTRQPSQETQYF. The CDR3, as DNA: TGTGCCAGCAGTACTCGACAGCCCTCCCAAGAGACCCAGTACTTC.

This clone has only a few counts. The rearrangement links TRBV9 to TRBJ2-1; TRBD2 matches 8 bases. Germline trimming cut 4 bases from V and 0 bases from J; bases unmatched to any gene: 9. This CDR3 contains 17 residues. CDR1 SGDLS and CDR2 YYNGEE come from the germline V gene. The CDR3: CASSPRLGTSSYNEQFF. The CDR3 DNA sequence: TGTGCCAGCAGCCCCCGTTTGGGGACTAGCTCCTACAATGAGCAGTTCTTC.

The V call is TRBV19, the J call TRBJ2-7; TRBD2 aligns across 9 bases. Germline CDR1 reads LNHDA; CDR2 reads SQIVND (reference sequence). The J segment lost 5 bases and the V segment lost 2 bases, leaving 4 bases of the junction unmatched. The CDR3 totals 14 residues. CDR3 sequence: CASSIRLADNEQYF. DNA of the CDR3: TGTGCCAGTAGTATACGACTAGCGGATAACGAGCAGTACTTC.

The chain is built from TRBV10-1 and TRBJ2-7, with D perhaps TRBD1 or TRBD2 (5 bases each). The CDR3 has 15 residues. Trimming took off 0 bases at V and 9 bases at J, with 18 bases between the two ends. Germline CDR1 WNHNN, CDR2 SYGVQD (reference sequence). The CDR3 bases are TGCGCCAGCAGTGAGTCAGGACCCGATTTAGGGACGCAGTACTTC. Translated: CASSESGPDLGTQYF.